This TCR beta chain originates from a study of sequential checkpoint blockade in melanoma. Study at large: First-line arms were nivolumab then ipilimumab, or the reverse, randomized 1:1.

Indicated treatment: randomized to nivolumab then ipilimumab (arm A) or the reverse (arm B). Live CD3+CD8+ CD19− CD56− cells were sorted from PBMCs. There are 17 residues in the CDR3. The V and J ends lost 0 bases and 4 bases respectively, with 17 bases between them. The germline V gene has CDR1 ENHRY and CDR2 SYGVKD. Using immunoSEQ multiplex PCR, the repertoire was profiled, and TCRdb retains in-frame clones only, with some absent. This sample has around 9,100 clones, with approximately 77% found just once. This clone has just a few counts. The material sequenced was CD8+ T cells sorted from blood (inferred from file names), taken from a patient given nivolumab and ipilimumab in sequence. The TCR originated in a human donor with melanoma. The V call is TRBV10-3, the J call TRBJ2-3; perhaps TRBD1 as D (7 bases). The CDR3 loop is CAISESEGGGGADTQYF. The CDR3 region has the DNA TGTGCCATCAGTGAGTCGGAGGGTGGAGGGGGCGCAGATACGCAGTATTTT.